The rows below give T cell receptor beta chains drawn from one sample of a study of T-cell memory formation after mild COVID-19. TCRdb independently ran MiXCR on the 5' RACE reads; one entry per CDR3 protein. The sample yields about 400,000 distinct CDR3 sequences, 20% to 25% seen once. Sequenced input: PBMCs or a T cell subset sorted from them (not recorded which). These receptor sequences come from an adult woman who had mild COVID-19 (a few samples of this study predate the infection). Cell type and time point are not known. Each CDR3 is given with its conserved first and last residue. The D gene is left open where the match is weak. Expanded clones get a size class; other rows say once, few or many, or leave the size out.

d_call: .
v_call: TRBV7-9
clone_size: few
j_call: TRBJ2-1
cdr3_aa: CASSFGGTKTWNNEQFF
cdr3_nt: TGTGCCAGCAGCTTCGGCGGGACCAAGACATGGAACAATGAGCAGTTCTTC

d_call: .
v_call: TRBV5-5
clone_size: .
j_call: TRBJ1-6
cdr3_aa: CASSLGTLNSPLHF
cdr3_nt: TGTGCCAGCAGCCTCGGGACCCTCAATTCACCCCTCCACTTT

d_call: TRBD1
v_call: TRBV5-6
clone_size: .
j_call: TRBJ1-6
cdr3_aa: CASSIPGQAFSPLHF
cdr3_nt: TGTGCCAGCAGCATACCGGGACAGGCTTTTTCACCCCTCCACTTT

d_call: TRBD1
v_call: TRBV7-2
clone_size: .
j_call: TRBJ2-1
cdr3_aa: CASSLERTGASSYNEQFF
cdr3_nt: TGTGCCAGCAGCTTAGAACGGACAGGGGCTAGCTCCTACAATGAGCAGTTCTTC

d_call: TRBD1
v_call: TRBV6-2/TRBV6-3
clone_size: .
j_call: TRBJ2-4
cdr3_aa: CASTRQGENIQYF
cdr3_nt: TGTGCCAGCACCCGACAGGGTGAAAACATTCAGTACTTC

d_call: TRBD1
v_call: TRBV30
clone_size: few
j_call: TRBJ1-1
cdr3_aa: CACRGMNTEAFF
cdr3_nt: TGTGCCTGCAGGGGGATGAACACTGAAGCTTTCTTT

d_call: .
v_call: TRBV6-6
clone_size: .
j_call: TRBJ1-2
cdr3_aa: CASSSRYYGYTF
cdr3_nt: TGTGCCAGCAGTTCCAGATACTATGGCTACACCTTC

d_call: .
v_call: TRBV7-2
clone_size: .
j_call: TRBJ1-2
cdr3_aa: CASSLIREGNGYTF
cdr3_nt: TGTGCCAGCAGCTTAATCAGGGAGGGAAATGGCTACACCTTC

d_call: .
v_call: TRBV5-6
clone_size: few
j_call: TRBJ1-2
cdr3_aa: CASSPQENYGYTF
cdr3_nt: TGTGCCAGCAGCCCGCAGGAGAACTATGGCTACACCTTC

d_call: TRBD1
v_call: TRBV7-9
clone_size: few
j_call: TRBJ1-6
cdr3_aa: CASSLDSGGDSPLHF
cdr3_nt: TGTGCCAGCAGCTTGGATTCAGGGGGCGATTCACCCCTCCACTTT

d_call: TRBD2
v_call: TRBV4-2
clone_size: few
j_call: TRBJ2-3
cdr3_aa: CASSQRGGGRSRTDTQYF
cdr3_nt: TGTGCCAGCAGCCAACGGGGCGGCGGGAGGTCCCGCACAGATACGCAGTATTTT

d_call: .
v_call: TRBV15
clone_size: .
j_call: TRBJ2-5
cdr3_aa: CATSRRGTGGRETQYF
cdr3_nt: TGTGCCACCAGCAGACGCGGCACTGGAGGCCGTGAGACCCAGTACTTC

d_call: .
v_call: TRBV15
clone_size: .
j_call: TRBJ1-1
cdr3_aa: CATSTLRGMNTEAFF
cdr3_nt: TGTGCCACCAGCACCCTACGAGGGATGAACACTGAAGCTTTCTTT

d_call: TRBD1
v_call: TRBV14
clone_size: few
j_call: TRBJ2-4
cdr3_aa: CASSQGGNRGNIQYF
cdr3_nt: TGTGCCAGCAGCCAAGGGGGAAACAGGGGAAACATTCAGTACTTC

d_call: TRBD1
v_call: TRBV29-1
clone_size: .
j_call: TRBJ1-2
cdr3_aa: CSVHPGQGGYTF
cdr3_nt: TGCAGCGTTCATCCCGGACAGGGTGGCTACACCTTC

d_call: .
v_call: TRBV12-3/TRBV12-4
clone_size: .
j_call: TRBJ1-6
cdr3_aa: CASSPGERSPLHF
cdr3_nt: TGTGCCAGCAGCCCAGGGGAAAGGTCACCCCTCCACTTT

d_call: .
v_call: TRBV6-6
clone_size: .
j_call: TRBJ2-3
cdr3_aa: CASSYGGPRDTQYF
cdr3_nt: TGTGCCAGCAGTTACGGGGGGCCGAGAGATACGCAGTATTTT

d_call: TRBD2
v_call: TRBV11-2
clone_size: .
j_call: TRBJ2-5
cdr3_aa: CASSFRLAGIQETQYF
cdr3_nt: TGTGCCAGCAGCTTCCGACTAGCGGGGATCCAAGAGACCCAGTACTTC

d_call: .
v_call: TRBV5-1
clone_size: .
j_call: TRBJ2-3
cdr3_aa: CASSLQDSTDTQYF
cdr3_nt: TGCGCCAGCAGCTTACAGGACAGCACAGATACGCAGTATTTT

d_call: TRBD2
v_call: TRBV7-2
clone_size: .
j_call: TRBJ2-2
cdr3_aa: CASSLYRGGAGELFF
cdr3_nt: TGTGCCAGCAGCTTGTACCGGGGGGGCGCCGGGGAGCTGTTTTTT

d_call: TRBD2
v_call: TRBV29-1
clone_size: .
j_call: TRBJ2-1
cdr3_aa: CSVGGLAGYNEQFF
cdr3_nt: TGCAGCGTTGGGGGACTAGCGGGGTACAATGAGCAGTTCTTC

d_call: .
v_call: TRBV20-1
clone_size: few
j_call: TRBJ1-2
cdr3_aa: CSARDPGNYGYTF
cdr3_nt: TGCAGTGCTAGAGATCCAGGGAACTATGGCTACACCTTC

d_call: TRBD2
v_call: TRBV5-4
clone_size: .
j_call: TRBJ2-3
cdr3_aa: CASSLAGGTQYF
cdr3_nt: TGTGCCAGCAGCTTGGCGGGAGGGACGCAGTATTTT

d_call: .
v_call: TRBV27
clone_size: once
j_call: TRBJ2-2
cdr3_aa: CASSVRQVVGGELFF
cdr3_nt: TGTGCCAGCAGCGTCCGACAGGTTGTCGGCGGGGAGCTGTTTTTT

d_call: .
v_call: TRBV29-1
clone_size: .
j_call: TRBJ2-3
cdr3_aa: CSVEAGDGTDTQYF
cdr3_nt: TGCAGCGTTGAAGCGGGAGACGGCACAGATACGCAGTATTTT

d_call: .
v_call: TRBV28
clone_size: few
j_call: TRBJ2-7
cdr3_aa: CASSSPRRSGTYEQYF
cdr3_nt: TGTGCCAGCAGTTCCCCCCGGAGAAGCGGTACATACGAGCAGTACTTC

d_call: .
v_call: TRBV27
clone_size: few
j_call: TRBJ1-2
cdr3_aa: CASSLLTSNYGYTF
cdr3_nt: TGTGCCAGCAGTTTGCTGACTTCTAACTATGGCTACACCTTC

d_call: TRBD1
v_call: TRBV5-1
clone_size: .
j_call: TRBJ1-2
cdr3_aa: CASRPRGDGGYTF
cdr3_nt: TGCGCCAGCAGACCCAGGGGGGATGGTGGCTACACCTTC

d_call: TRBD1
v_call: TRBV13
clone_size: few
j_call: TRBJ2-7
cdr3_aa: CASSLQGATYEQYF
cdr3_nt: TGTGCCAGCAGCCTACAGGGGGCGACCTACGAGCAGTACTTC

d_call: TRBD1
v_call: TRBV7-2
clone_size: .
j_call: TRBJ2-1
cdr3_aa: CASSPNGQGVYNEQFF
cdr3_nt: TGTGCCAGCAGCCCTAACGGACAGGGAGTGTACAATGAGCAGTTCTTC

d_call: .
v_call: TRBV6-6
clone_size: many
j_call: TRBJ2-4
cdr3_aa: CASSDLTNRAALAKNIQYF
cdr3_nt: TGTGCCAGCAGCGACTTGACTAACAGGGCGGCCCTAGCCAAAAACATTCAGTACTTC

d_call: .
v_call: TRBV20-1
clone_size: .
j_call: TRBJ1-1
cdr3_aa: CSARGLLNTEAFF
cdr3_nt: TGCAGTGCTCGGGGGTTACTGAACACTGAAGCTTTCTTT

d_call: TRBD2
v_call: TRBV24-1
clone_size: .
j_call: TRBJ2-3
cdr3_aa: CATSDLRGGPPDTQYF
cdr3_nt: TGTGCCACCAGTGATTTGCGGGGGGGCCCCCCAGATACGCAGTATTTT